This TCR beta chain came from a study of blood T cell repertoires in COVID-19. Study details: The United States, Italy and Spain provided the acute and convalescent COVID-19 samples. Sources were T cells, B-cell-depleted T cells, or PBMCs; the material itself was cDNA or gDNA.

In germline, CDR1 is SGHRS, CDR2 YFSETQ. This CDR3 region has 14 residues. With 4 bases clipped from V and 3 bases from J, the junction kept 2 bases outside the gene matches. TCRdb's table, derived via immunoSEQ multiplex PCR, lists solely in-frame clones and lacks some. The data hold just under 85,000 clones, with about 83% observed a single time. The J gene is TRBJ2-3, the V gene TRBV5-1; TRBD1 aligns across 10 bases. The sequence was collected from a woman older than 75 with acute or convalescent COVID-19. Specimen: peripheral blood. CDR3 nucleotides: TGCGCCAGCAGCAAGGGACAGGGGACAGATACGCAGTATTTT. Translating it yields CASSKGQGTDTQYF.